This passage covers 12 T cell receptor beta chains from one sample sequenced in a study of CD8 T cells in ankylosing spondylitis (dated by TCRdb to the late 2010s). These TCRs are of unknown antigen specificity. The investigation overall reported the following: Blood from ankylosing spondylitis patients appeared to be characterized by a TCR beta motif made up of about 8 highly homologous amino acid variants.

Receptor libraries were prepared by 5' RACE. Instrument on record: Illumina HiSeq 2500. Starting from the raw public reads, TCRdb applied fastp trimming at Q25, assembled clones with MiXCR and retained in-frame beta chains. CDR3 protein sequences are deduplicated, and each keeps its most common genes and DNA. The sample records 800,000 to 900,000 distinct CDR3 sequences, approximately 10% of which are singletons. The leading ten clones occupy 0.45% to 0.6% of the sample. The specimen sequenced was blood, either unsorted or a sorted T cell fraction (not recorded which). Receptors originate from a male donor with ankylosing spondylitis.

This chain connects TRBV2 to TRBJ2-2; 7 bases map to TRBD1. V lost 6 bases and J lost 6; bases outside the gene matches: 7. The CDR3 runs to 14 residues. CDR1 and CDR2 (germline): SNHLY, FYNNEI. The CDR3 DNA reads as TGTGCCAGCAGAGACAGGGAGACTTCCGGGGAGCTGTTTTTT. Translating it yields CASRDRETSGELFF.

The rearrangement links TRBV20-1 to TRBJ2-2, with 9 bases fitting TRBD1. Germline CDR1 and CDR2: DFQATT and SNEGSKA (reference sequence). With 6 bases clipped from V and 0 bases from J, the junction kept 5 bases outside the gene matches. This CDR3 contains 15 residues. Here the CDR3 reads CSASRTGANTGELFF. DNA of the CDR3: TGCAGTGCCTCTCGGACAGGGGCGAACACCGGGGAGCTGTTTTTT.

The chain is built from TRBV25-1 and TRBJ2-5; unclear D gene. This CDR3 has 14 amino acids. V lost 5 bases and J lost 0, with 10 bases in between. Germline loops: CDR1 MGHDK, CDR2 SYGVNS. The CDR3 coding sequence is TGTGCCAGCAGTCACACCCTGTACCAAGAGACCCAGTACTTC. Translation gives CASSHTLYQETQYF.

The V call is TRBV11-1, the J call TRBJ2-5; 11 bases line up with TRBD1. The germline V gene has CDR1 SGHAT and CDR2 FQDESV (reference sequence). The CDR3 has 16 amino acids. The V gene end was trimmed by 5 bases and the J gene end by 2 bases; junction bases not matched to a gene: 7. CDR3 protein: CASSGGTGGNQETQYF. In nucleotides, the CDR3 is TGTGCCAGCAGCGGGGGGACAGGGGGGAATCAAGAGACCCAGTACTTC.

This clonotype was counted a few times. The V and J genes are TRBV7-2 and TRBJ2-3; 7 nucleotides align to TRBD2. From germline, CDR1 is SGHTA and CDR2 FQGNSA. V shed 3 bases and J 10 bases; nucleotides not matched to a gene: 4. The CDR3 consists of 12 residues. The DNA of the CDR3 is TGTGCCAGCAGCTTCCAACGGGGGGCGCAGTATTTT. This sequence encodes CASSFQRGAQYF.

This clonotype was counted only a few times. This chain uses TRBV27 with TRBJ2-3; 7 positions agree with TRBD1. The germline CDR1 and CDR2 sequences are MNHEY and SMNVEV (reference sequence). This CDR3 has 17 residues. With 3 bases clipped from V and 1 base from J, the junction kept 10 bases outside the gene matches. CDR3 bases: TGTGCCAGCAGTTTCTTACGAGGGGGCCCTGGCACAGATACGCAGTATTTT. This encodes CASSFLRGGPGTDTQYF.

Note on this clonotype: A much larger clonotype is one base distant, so this may be a read error. The rearrangement joins TRBV10-3 to TRBJ2-1, with D possibly called TRBD1 or TRBD2 (6 bases each). CDR3 length equals 15 residues. Germline V CDR1 and CDR2: ENHRY, SYGVKD. V lost 8 bases and J 3 bases, leaving 17 bases between the germline ends. The CDR3 is CAIDRGHRDYNEQFF. DNA of the CDR3: TGTGCCATCGACCGGGGGCACAGGGACTACAATGAGCAGTTCTTC.

This clonotype was found a few times. The chain uses TRBV7-9 and TRBJ1-3; no clear D. Between the trimmed V and J ends, which lost 4 bases and 3 bases, there was a span of 13 bases. The CDR3 sequence is 15 residues long. Germline V gives CDR1 SEHNR, CDR2 FQNEAQ (reference sequence). The CDR3, as DNA: TGTGCCAGCAGCTCGACTGATACGATTGGAAACACCATATATTTT. Residues: CASSSTDTIGNTIYF.

In its sample, this clonotype was seen a few times. The genes are TRBV24-1 and TRBJ2-1; 8 positions match TRBD2. CDR3 length: 16 residues. CDR1 KGHDR and CDR2 SFDVKD come from the germline V gene. J gave up 7 bases and V 1 base, and 8 bases lay outside the gene matches. DNA for the CDR3: TGTGCCACCAGTGATTTTACCAGCGGGGGCTGGAATGAGCAGTTCTTC. Protein: CATSDFTSGGWNEQFF.

The sample holds many counts of this clonotype. The V call is TRBV29-1, the J call TRBJ1-3, with TRBD1 matching over 7 bases. J gave up 4 bases and V 7 bases, and 10 bases lay outside the gene matches. Germline V lookup: CDR1 SQVTM, CDR2 ANQGSEA. This CDR3 comprises 14 residues. The CDR3 loop reads CSALTGDLGNTIYF. As DNA, the CDR3 is TGCAGCGCGCTTACAGGGGATCTCGGAAACACCATATATTTT.

The J gene is TRBJ2-7, the V gene TRBV5-1, with a possible D match to TRBD1 (6 bases). CDR3 length: 13 residues. Trimming left V 6 bases short and J 0 bases short, with 10 bases between. The V gene's germline CDR1 is SGHRS and CDR2 YFSETQ. The CDR3 sequence: CASTRDNSYEQYF. The CDR3 nucleotides are TGCGCCAGCACCCGGGACAACTCCTACGAGCAGTACTTC.

About this clonotype itself: The conserved closing phenylalanine or tryptophan is absent in this CDR3, likely reflecting a read error. The chain recombines TRBV27 with TRBJ1-6; D gene uncertain. V was pared by 3 bases and J by 8 bases, with 5 bases between. The germline CDR1 and CDR2 sequences are MNHEY and SMNVEV (reference sequence). The length of the CDR3 is 12 residues. CDR3 in amino acids: CASSLPYSPLHS. In DNA, the CDR3 is TGTGCCAGCAGTTTGCCTTATTCACCCCTCCACTCT.